This is a list of T cell receptor beta chains from one sample in a study of blood T cell repertoires in COVID-19. TCRdb's table, derived via immunoSEQ multiplex PCR, lists solely in-frame clones and lacks some. The sample consists of fewer than 130,000 clones, more than 65% of them appearing once. The sample comprised peripheral blood. These receptors were taken from a woman over 75 with acute or convalescent COVID-19. Both conserved end residues are part of each CDR3. D genes are given only for firm matches. The size of a clone is reported for some rows only, either as once, few or many, or as a class for expanded clones.

length	size	V	J	D	DNA	CDR3
14	few	TRBV19	TRBJ2-5	TRBD1	TGTGCCAGTAGAACCACTGGGACAGGGGCGACCCAGTACTTC	CASRTTGTGATQYF
14	-	TRBV5-6	TRBJ2-7	-	TGTGCCAGCAGCTTGGCGGGGGAGGCCTACGAGCAGTACTTC	CASSLAGEAYEQYF
13	-	TRBV2	TRBJ1-1	-	TGTGCCAGCAGTGGGGACACCGACACTGAAGCTTTCTTT	CASSGDTDTEAFF
16	-	TRBV6-1	TRBJ2-5	TRBD2	TGTGCCAGCAGTGAAGCTAGCGGGGGGGCGGTCGGGACCCAGTACTTC	CASSEASGGAVGTQYF
14	once	TRBV10-3	TRBJ1-2	TRBD1	TGTGCCATCAAGCAGGGGGCGGATAACTATGGCTACACCTTC	CAIKQGADNYGYTF
17	-	TRBV7-2	TRBJ1-1	TRBD1	TGTGCCAGCAGCCCAGACAACGAACAGGGGGAGAACACTGAAGCTTTCTTT	CASSPDNEQGENTEAFF
13	-	TRBV3-1/TRBV3-2	TRBJ2-1	TRBD2	TGTGCCAGCAGCCCCCGGAGCGGGGGAGAGCAGTTCTTC	CASSPRSGGEQFF
15	few	TRBV11-2	TRBJ1-4	-	TGTGCCAGCAGGAAAGGGGGTGCAACTAATGAAAAACTGTTTTTT	CASRKGGATNEKLFF
12	-	TRBV7-2	TRBJ1-5	-	TGTGCCAGCAGCTTAAACACTCAGCCCCAGCATTTT	CASSLNTQPQHF
17	-	TRBV13	TRBJ2-3	TRBD2	TGTGCCAGCAGCCGGGGACTAGCGGGGGGGAGCACAGATACGCAGTATTTT	CASSRGLAGGSTDTQYF
13	-	TRBV19	TRBJ1-1	-	TGTGCCAGCCGTTCAGGGTTAGACACTGAAGCTTTCTTT	CASRSGLDTEAFF
14	-	TRBV5-4	TRBJ1-3	-	TGTGCCAGCAGCTTGGGTCAGTCTGGAAACACCATATATTTT	CASSLGQSGNTIYF
15	-	TRBV6-5	TRBJ2-1	TRBD1	TGTGCCAGCAGTTACTGGACAGGGGGCAGGAATGAGCAGTTCTTC	CASSYWTGGRNEQFF
13	-	TRBV7-2	TRBJ2-3	TRBD2	TGTGCCAGCAGCTTAGGCGGGGGTCGCACGCAGTATTTT	CASSLGGGRTQYF
14	-	TRBV10-2	TRBJ2-2	-	TGCGCCAGCAGGGTGGGACAAAACACCGGGGAGCTGTTTTTT	CASRVGQNTGELFF
15	-	TRBV6-5	TRBJ1-2	TRBD1	TGTGCCAGCAGTCACGAACAGGGACAGGGATATGGCTACACCTTC	CASSHEQGQGYGYTF
17	-	TRBV28	TRBJ2-7	TRBD1	TGTGCCAGCAGTTTCCCCCCGACAGGGGGCCTCTCCTACGAGCAGTACTTC	CASSFPPTGGLSYEQYF
16	-	TRBV28	TRBJ2-7	-	TGTGCCAGCAGTTTATGGGCGGACTCGACGTACGGCGAGCAGTACTTC	CASSLWADSTYGEQYF
12	-	TRBV12-3/TRBV12-4	TRBJ1-2	-	TGTGCCAGCAGTTTTGACTATCATGGCTACACCTTC	CASSFDYHGYTF
17	-	TRBV4-1	TRBJ2-7	TRBD1	TGCGCCAGCAGCCAAGCCCCCGACCGACAGGGCGACTACGAGCAGTACTTC	CASSQAPDRQGDYEQYF
13	-	TRBV5-1	TRBJ1-1	TRBD1	TGCGCCAGCAGCGCACAGGGGACCACTGAAGCTTTCTTT	CASSAQGTTEAFF
16	-	TRBV6-5	TRBJ1-1	-	TGTGCCAGCAGTTACCAGACTCGTTGGGGCGGCACTGAAGCTTTCTTT	CASSYQTRWGGTEAFF
14	-	TRBV30	TRBJ2-2	-	TGTGCCTGGAGCGCCCTAATAGTAGCCGGGGAGCTGTTTTTT	CAWSALIVAGELFF
11	-	TRBV12-3/TRBV12-4	TRBJ2-5	-	TGTGCCAGCAGTTTACAGGAGACCCAGTACTTC	CASSLQETQYF
16	-	TRBV6-1	TRBJ1-6	TRBD1	TGTGCCAGCAGTGAAGTTTATCGACAGGGGTTTTCGGCCCTCCACTTT	CASSEVYRQGFSALHF
17	-	TRBV4-1	TRBJ1-1	-	TGCGCCAGCAGCCAAGGTGTGGTGCCCGTCGGGAACACTGAAGCTTTCTTT	CASSQGVVPVGNTEAFF
17	-	TRBV7-9	TRBJ1-5	TRBD1	TGTGCCAGCAGCTTTGGACAGGGGGCGGGAGACAATCAGCCCCAGCATTTT	CASSFGQGAGDNQPQHF
16	-	TRBV7-8	TRBJ2-5	-	TGTGCCAGCAGCTTAGGGGTAAACAGGTACCAAGAGACCCAGTACTTC	CASSLGVNRYQETQYF
11	-	TRBV12-3/TRBV12-4	TRBJ2-5	-	TGTGCCAGCAGCCACTTGGAGACCCAGTACTTC	CASSHLETQYF
13	once	TRBV10-3	TRBJ1-2	-	TGTGCCCTAGCGAAGGGCCCCCTTGAGGGCTACACCTTC	CALAKGPLEGYTF
16	-	TRBV28	TRBJ2-5	-	TGTGCCAGCAGTCCCCATCAAGGCGGAGGTCGGGAGACCCAGTACTTC	CASSPHQGGGRETQYF
16	-	TRBV9	TRBJ2-2	TRBD2	TGTGCCAGCAGCGGGTGGGTAGCGGGAATGACCGGGGAGCTGTTTTTT	CASSGWVAGMTGELFF
11	-	TRBV3-1/TRBV3-2	TRBJ1-5	-	TGTGCCAGCAGCCGAGGGGGGCCCCAGCATTTT	CASSRGGPQHF
14	-	TRBV29-1	TRBJ2-7	TRBD2	TGCAGCGTGATGGCAGGGAGGGGATCCTACGAGCAGTACTTC	CSVMAGRGSYEQYF
13	few	TRBV5-6	TRBJ2-5	TRBD1	TGTGCCAGCAGCCAGGACAGGGGCGAGACCCAGTACTTC	CASSQDRGETQYF
13	-	TRBV5-1	TRBJ2-1	TRBD2	TGCGCCAGCAGCTCTAGCGGGTTTCTGGGACAGTTCTTC	CASSSSGFLGQFF
14	many	TRBV10-3	TRBJ2-2	-	TGTGCCATCAGTGCTGGCAGGTTCACCGGGGAGCTGTTTTTT	CAISAGRFTGELFF